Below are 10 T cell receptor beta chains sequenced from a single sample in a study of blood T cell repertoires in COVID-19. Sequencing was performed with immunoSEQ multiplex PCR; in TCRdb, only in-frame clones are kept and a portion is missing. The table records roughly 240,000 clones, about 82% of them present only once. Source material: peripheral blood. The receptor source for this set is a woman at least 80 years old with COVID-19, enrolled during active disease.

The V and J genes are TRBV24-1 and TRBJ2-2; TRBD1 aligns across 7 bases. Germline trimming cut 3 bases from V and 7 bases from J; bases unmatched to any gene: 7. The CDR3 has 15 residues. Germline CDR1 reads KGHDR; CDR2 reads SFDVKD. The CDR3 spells CATSDIDRVGGELFF. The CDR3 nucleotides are TGTGCCACCAGTGATATCGACAGGGTAGGCGGGGAGCTGTTTTTT.

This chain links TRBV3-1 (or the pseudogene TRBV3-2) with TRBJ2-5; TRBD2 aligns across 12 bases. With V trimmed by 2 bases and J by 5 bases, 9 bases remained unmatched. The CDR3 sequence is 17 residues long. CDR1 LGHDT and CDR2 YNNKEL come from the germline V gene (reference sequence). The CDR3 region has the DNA TGTGCCAGCAGCCAAAATCCGGGACTAGCGGGTGGGGAGACCCAGTACTTC. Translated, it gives CASSQNPGLAGGETQYF.

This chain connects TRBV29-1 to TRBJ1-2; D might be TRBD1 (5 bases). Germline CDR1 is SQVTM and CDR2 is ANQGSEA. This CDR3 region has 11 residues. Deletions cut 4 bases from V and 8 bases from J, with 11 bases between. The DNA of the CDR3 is TGCAGCGTTGGGGAGGGGCCCGGCTACACCTTC. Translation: CSVGEGPGYTF.

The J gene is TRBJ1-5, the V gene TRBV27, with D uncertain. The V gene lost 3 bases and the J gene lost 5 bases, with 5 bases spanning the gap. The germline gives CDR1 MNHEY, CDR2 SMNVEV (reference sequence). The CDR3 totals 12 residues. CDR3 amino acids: CASSFVDQPQHF. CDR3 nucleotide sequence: TGTGCCAGCAGTTTTGTCGATCAGCCCCAGCATTTT.

CDR3 sequence reads: CASSRPGGGELFF. CDR3 nucleotides: TGTGCCAGCAGCCGCCCGGGTGGTGGGGAGCTGTTTTTT. The V gene is TRBV7-2, the J gene TRBJ2-2; D remains ambiguous. The V gene lost 5 bases and the J gene lost 8 bases, with 12 bases spanning the gap. The CDR3 covers 13 residues. Per the germline V gene, CDR1 is SGHTA and CDR2 is FQGNSA.

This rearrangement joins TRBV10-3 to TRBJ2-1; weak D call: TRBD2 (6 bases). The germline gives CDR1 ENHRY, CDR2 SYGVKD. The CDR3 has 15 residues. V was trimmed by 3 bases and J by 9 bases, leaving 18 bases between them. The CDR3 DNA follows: TGTGCCATCAGTGACGGAGGGGCTGGTGAAGGTGAGCAGTTCTTC. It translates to CAISDGGAGEGEQFF.

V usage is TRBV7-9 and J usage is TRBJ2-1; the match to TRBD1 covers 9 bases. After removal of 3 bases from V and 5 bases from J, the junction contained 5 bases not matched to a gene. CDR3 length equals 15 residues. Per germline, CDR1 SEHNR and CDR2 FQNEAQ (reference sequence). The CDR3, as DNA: TGTGCCAGCAGCTTGCCGGGACAGGGTCACAATGAGCAGTTCTTC. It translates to CASSLPGQGHNEQFF.

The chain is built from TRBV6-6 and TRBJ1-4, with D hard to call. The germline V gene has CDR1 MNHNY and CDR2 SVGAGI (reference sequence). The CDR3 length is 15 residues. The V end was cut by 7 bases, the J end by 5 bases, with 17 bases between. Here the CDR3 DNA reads TGTGCCAGCAAAACCGGTGATGTGTGGAATGAAAAACTGTTTTTT. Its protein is CASKTGDVWNEKLFF.

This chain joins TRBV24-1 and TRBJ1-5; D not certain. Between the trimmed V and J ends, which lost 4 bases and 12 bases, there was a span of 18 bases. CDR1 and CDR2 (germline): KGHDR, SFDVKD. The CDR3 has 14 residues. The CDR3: CATSDPGGAVHQHF. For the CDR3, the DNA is TGTGCCACCAGTGACCCCGGCGGCGCCGTCCACCAGCATTTT.

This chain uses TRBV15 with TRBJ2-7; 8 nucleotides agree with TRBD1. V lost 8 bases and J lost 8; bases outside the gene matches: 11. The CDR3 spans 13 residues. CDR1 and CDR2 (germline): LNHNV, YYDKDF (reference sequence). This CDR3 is CATRAVGQGKQYV. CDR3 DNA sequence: TGTGCCACCCGGGCGGTTGGACAGGGTAAGCAGTACGTC.